This T cell receptor beta chain was sequenced in a study of human T cells and chemical hapten exposure. Looking at the study overall: Sensitization applied 2% DPC to about 2 cm by about 2 cm of upper inner arm skin. Findings and caveats of the study: TCRs exceeding a frequency of 1 in 1000 stayed unchanged under DPC sensitization.

Time point defined: pre-sensitization, week 0. As for treatment: therapeutic diphenylcyclopropenone sensitization with weekly scalp DPC. Blood draws came before every patch-test application. TCRdb re-called the RACE reads with MiXCR, one entry per CDR3 protein. The sample has 300,000 to 450,000 distinct CDR3 sequences; 4.5% to 5.5% are singletons. This clonotype has at least ten counts. No antigen is known for it. The CDR3 has 15 residues. Unmatched junction bases numbered 7, after V lost 2 bases and J lost 8 bases. The germline V gene has CDR1 SGHVS and CDR2 FQNEAQ. The TCR originated in a woman in her forties or fifties with alopecia areata. Some clones in this sample may be carry-over from other donors' samples. Material: whole blood, obtained in connection with sensitization to the hapten diphenylcyclopropenone (DPC). The chain joins TRBV7-8 to TRBJ2-1; TRBD1 aligns across 9 bases. Here the CDR3 reads CASSLFGTGRDEQFF. The CDR3 DNA sequence: TGTGCCAGCAGCTTATTCGGGACAGGGCGCGATGAGCAGTTCTTC.